These 23 T cell receptor beta chains originate from one sample sequenced in a study of siplizumab effects on memory and regulatory T cells (dated by TCRdb to the late 2010s). Library method: the immunoSEQ multiplex PCR assay. Imported from immuneACCESS, the table was reduced by TCRdb to in-frame sequences with V and J called. These copies leave out some clones; in studies compared against another copy, an unresolved V gene accounts for under half, and the cause of the remainder is not known. Here the sample has approximately 120,000 clones; 92% occur a single time. The top ten constitute 0.75% of the sample. Sequenced sample: Tregs sorted from blood. The source is a human donor in good health.

This chain joins TRBV6-5 and TRBJ2-4; TRBD1 might be the D (5 bases). V lost 2 bases and J 5 bases, leaving 7 bases between the germline ends. CDR1 is MNHEY and CDR2 is SVGAGI in the germline V gene. The CDR3 loop spans 13 amino acids. Written as DNA, the CDR3 is TGTGCCAGCAGTTACAGGGGTCAAAACATTCAGTACTTC. It translates to CASSYRGQNIQYF.

The chain carries TRBV6-1 and TRBJ1-2, with D perhaps matching TRBD1 (5 bases). The CDR3 runs to 15 residues. The ends were cut back, 1 base at V and 4 bases at J, with 13 bases in the middle. The germline CDR1 and CDR2 sequences are MNHNS and SASEGT. The CDR3 nucleotides read TGTGCCAGCAGTGAAGGTGTCAGGGTCGGCTATGGCTACACCTTC. Translating gives CASSEGVRVGYGYTF.

The chain combines TRBV7-8 with TRBJ2-3; D is unresolved. From germline, CDR1 is SGHVS and CDR2 FQNEAQ. The CDR3 is 18 residues long. Between the trimmed V and J ends, which lost 5 bases and 2 bases, there was a span of 23 bases. Here the CDR3 DNA reads TGTGCCAGCAGCCGACGATTACCGAACGACGGCTCCACAGATACGCAGTATTTT. Translating gives CASSRRLPNDGSTDTQYF. Supplemented by reference TRBV7-8 and TRBJ2-3, the full variable domain reads GAGVSQSPRYKVAKRGQDVALRCDPISGHVSLFWYQQALGQGPEFLTYFQNEAQLDKSGLPSDRFFAERPEGSVSTLKIQRTQQEDSAVYLCASSRRLPNDGSTDTQYFGPGTRLTVL.

The V gene is TRBV5-1, the J gene TRBJ2-2, with D maybe TRBD2 (5 bases). Germline CDR1 reads SGHRS; CDR2 reads YFSETQ. Trimming stripped 6 bases from V and 7 bases from J, with 13 bases between. The CDR3 is 13 amino acids. CDR3 sequence reads: CASTQLDNGELFF. In nucleotides, the CDR3 is TGCGCCAGCACGCAACTAGATAACGGGGAGCTGTTTTTT.

This clone was recorded a few times. The chain's CDR3 is CASVDRGSNQPQHF. The CDR3, as DNA: TGTGCCAGCGTCGACAGGGGTAGCAATCAGCCCCAGCATTTT. This chain connects TRBV28 to TRBJ1-5, with TRBD1 matching 8 bases. Germline loops: CDR1 MDHEN, CDR2 SYDVKM. The CDR3 covers 14 residues. V was pared by 8 bases and J by 0 bases, with 3 bases of the junction left unmatched. The whole variable domain, filled in from reference TRBV28 and TRBJ1-5, reads DVKVTQSSRYLVKRTGEKVFLECVQDMDHENMFWYRQDPGLGLRLIYFSYDVKMKEKGDIPEGYSVSREKKERFSLILESASTNQTSMYLCASVDRGSNQPQHFGDGTRLSIL.

The chain joins TRBV18 to TRBJ2-5; no definite D call. V lost 3 bases to trimming and J lost 2 bases, with 16 bases between them. Germline CDR1 KGHSH, CDR2 LQKENI. This CDR3 comprises 16 residues. The CDR3 DNA sequence: TGTGCCAGCTCACCGTTAATTCGACGGCCACAAGAGACCCAGTACTTC. Its protein is CASSPLIRRPQETQYF.

The rearrangement links TRBV19 to TRBJ2-3; D not resolved. The CDR3 is 14 amino acids. The germline V gene encodes CDR1 LNHDA and CDR2 SQIVND (reference sequence). V gave up 6 bases and J gave up 6 bases, with 16 bases separating them. The CDR3 DNA reads TGTGCCAGTAGGGACCCTTCCGGAGCTGATACGCAGTATTTT. It yields the protein CASRDPSGADTQYF.

The chain recombines TRBV7-2 with TRBJ2-7; perhaps TRBD1 as D (5 bases). V was shortened by 2 bases and J by 4 bases, with 9 bases between the two germline ends. Per the germline V gene, CDR1 is SGHTA and CDR2 is FQGNSA. The CDR3 has 13 residues. The CDR3: CASSLKAGYEQYF. DNA for the CDR3: TGTGCCAGCAGCTTAAAGGCAGGGTACGAGCAGTACTTC.

This clone was counted once. The chain couples TRBV10-1 to TRBJ2-7; 9 bases agree with TRBD2. The CDR3 spans 18 residues. V was clipped by 0 bases and J by 6 bases; unmatched bases: 15. From germline, CDR1 is WNHNN and CDR2 SYGVQD (reference sequence). CDR3: CASSESVAGGPKIVEQYF. As DNA, the CDR3 is TGCGCCAGCAGTGAGTCCGTGGCGGGAGGGCCAAAGATCGTCGAGCAGTACTTC.

The chain couples TRBV19 to TRBJ2-7, with 8 positions matching TRBD1. V lost 6 bases and J lost 2; bases outside the gene matches: 12. The germline V gene has CDR1 LNHDA and CDR2 SQIVND (reference sequence). This CDR3 is 16 amino acids long. CDR3 region: CASRSLTGATPYEQYF. DNA of the CDR3: TGTGCCAGTAGATCCCTGACAGGGGCCACCCCCTACGAGCAGTACTTC.

The chain uses TRBV25-1 and TRBJ2-7, with 10 bases matching TRBD2. Germline assignment: CDR1 MGHDK and CDR2 SYGVNS. With V trimmed by 7 bases and J by 2 bases, 5 bases remained unmatched. The CDR3 is 14 amino acids. CDR3 residues: CASIPSGRAYEQYF. The CDR3 nucleotides read TGTGCCAGCATCCCAAGCGGGAGGGCCTACGAGCAGTACTTC.

J is TRBJ2-7 and V is TRBV13, with D tentatively TRBD2 (7 bases). This CDR3 comprises 15 residues. Looked up from germline, CDR1 is PRHDT and CDR2 is FYEKMQ (reference sequence). V was shortened by 5 bases and J by 2 bases, with 16 bases between the two germline ends. The CDR3 coding sequence is TGTGCCAGCAGCCCGCGTCGGGGGGCGACCTACGAGCAGTACTTC. Translation gives CASSPRRGATYEQYF. The entire variable domain, with the rest obtained from reference TRBV13 and TRBJ2-7, is as follows: AAGVIQSPRHLIKEKRETATLKCYPIPRHDTVYWYQQGPGQDPQFLISFYEKMQSDKGSIPDRFSAQQFSDYHSELNMSSLELGDSALYFCASSPRRGATYEQYFGPGTRLTVT.

Only one count was recorded for this clone. The V and J genes are TRBV6-5 and TRBJ1-2; a weak D match, TRBD1 (5 bases). The V end lost 2 bases, the J end lost 7 bases, and 8 bases lay between the germline ends. This CDR3 has 12 residues. Germline V gene lookup returns CDR1 MNHEY and CDR2 SVGAGI. CDR3 amino acids: CASSYRDSGYTF. In DNA form, the CDR3 reads TGTGCCAGCAGTTACCGTGACAGTGGCTACACCTTC.

The J gene is TRBJ1-6, the V gene TRBV19; tentative D call: TRBD1 (6 bases). Trimming removed 0 bases at V and 0 bases at J, with 9 bases between. Per the germline V gene, CDR1 is LNHDA and CDR2 is SQIVND (reference sequence). The CDR3 contains 17 residues. The CDR3 here is CASSIDTGSSYNSPLHF. In nucleotides, the CDR3 is TGTGCCAGTAGTATAGATACAGGGAGCTCCTATAATTCACCCCTCCACTTT.

The rearrangement uses TRBV6-6 and TRBJ1-1, with D unclear. This CDR3 contains 14 residues. V was cut by 0 bases and J by 5 bases, with 10 bases left in between. The germline CDR1 and CDR2 sequences are MNHNY and SVGAGI (reference sequence). The CDR3, as DNA: TGTGCCAGCAGTTACTCTGAGGGAGCTACTGAAGCTTTCTTT. Its protein is CASSYSEGATEAFF.

The chain has TRBV18 and TRBJ1-2; possibly TRBD1 for D (6 bases). The V end lost 3 bases, the J end lost 4 bases, and 15 bases lay between the germline ends. There are 15 residues in the CDR3. CDR1 is KGHSH and CDR2 is LQKENI in the germline V gene. DNA of the CDR3: TGTGCCAGCTCACCGGGACACATAGATAGCTATGGCTACACCTTC. Translated: CASSPGHIDSYGYTF.

The V and J genes are TRBV27 and TRBJ1-6; no clear D. This CDR3 is 14 amino acids long. Deletions cut 2 bases from V and 7 bases from J, with 9 bases between. Germline lookup yields CDR1 MNHEY and CDR2 SMNVEV (reference sequence). The DNA for the CDR3 is TGTGCCAGCAGTTTACATAAACCCAATTCACCCCTCCACTTT. Protein: CASSLHKPNSPLHF.

The rearrangement joins TRBV25-1 to TRBJ1-1, with a possible D match to TRBD1 (6 bases). This CDR3 region has 13 residues. CDR1 is MGHDK and CDR2 is SYGVNS in the germline V gene. V was pared by 5 bases and J by 5 bases, with 12 bases between. Here the CDR3 reads CASSLGGGTEAFF. CDR3 DNA: TGTGCCAGCAGTCTAGGGGGTGGAACTGAAGCTTTCTTT.

The gene calls are TRBV9 and TRBJ1-4; the D gene is possibly TRBD1 (5 bases). CDR3 length: 13 amino acids. Looked up from germline, CDR1 is SGDLS and CDR2 is YYNGEE. The ends were cut back, 6 bases at V and 4 bases at J, with 10 bases in the middle. In DNA, the CDR3 is TGTGCCAGCAACCGGGGGAGTAATGAAAAACTGTTTTTT. Translating gives CASNRGSNEKLFF.

CDR3: CASSLGRDGEQYF. CDR3 sequence (DNA): TGCGCCAGCAGCCTAGGCCGGGACGGTGAGCAGTACTTC. V gene TRBV10-1 combines with J gene TRBJ2-7; the D call may be TRBD1 or TRBD2 (5 bases each). Deletions cut 6 bases from V and 7 bases from J, with 16 bases between. Germline V gene sequence: CDR1 WNHNN, CDR2 SYGVQD (reference sequence). CDR3 length equals 13 residues.

The chain uses TRBV6-5 and TRBJ2-1, with TRBD1 matching 11 bases. The CDR3 totals 13 residues. CDR1 and CDR2 (germline): MNHEY, SVGAGI. V lost 6 bases and J lost 13; bases outside the gene matches: 8. The CDR3 loop is CASSRDRGSEQFF. CDR3 nucleotides: TGTGCCAGCAGCCGGGACAGGGGGTCTGAACAGTTCTTC.

V usage is TRBV5-1 and J usage is TRBJ2-7; no reliable D call. The CDR3 covers 16 residues. Between the trimmed V and J ends, which lost 0 bases and 0 bases, there was a span of 13 bases. Germline loops: CDR1 SGHRS, CDR2 YFSETQ. CDR3 in amino acids: CASSLAASGSSYEQYF. The CDR3 DNA reads as TGCGCCAGCAGCTTGGCAGCGTCGGGTTCCTCCTACGAGCAGTACTTC.

The chain employs TRBV18 and TRBJ1-2; D unclear. V was clipped by 2 bases and J by 7 bases, with 14 bases between them. The CDR3 covers 14 residues. The germline V gene encodes CDR1 KGHSH and CDR2 LQKENI. DNA for the CDR3: TGTGCCAGCTCACCAGGCAGCGATCCCCGTGGCTACACCTTC. As protein: CASSPGSDPRGYTF.